The text below deals with one T cell receptor (beta chain). The antigen is unknown. This entry belongs to a study of cytomegalovirus exposure and HLA in healthy donors. Overall study results and limits: An analysis was carried out at a later point. It showed that HLA-associated TCR beta chains were more clonally expanded than equally common non-associated chains.

The CDR3 totals 16 residues. The germline CDR1 and CDR2 sequences are SGHRS and YFSETQ. Trimming removed 3 bases from V and 5 bases from J; junction bases left unmatched: 13. The PCR used 60 Vbeta and 13 Jbeta primers. Some clones are missing from TCRdb's copy, which holds only in-frame ones; the method was immunoSEQ multiplex PCR. Of about 60,000 clones listed, roughly 80% were seen once; the top ten hold 3.3%. The sequence derives from a woman in her thirties or forties in good health and CMV-seropositive. Source material: PBMCs. V and J are TRBV5-1 and TRBJ2-7; 8 nucleotides line up with TRBD1. CDR3: CASSSWTTGEFDEQYF. CDR3 in DNA: TGCGCCAGCAGCTCATGGACGACAGGGGAGTTCGACGAGCAGTACTTC.